The 13 T cell receptor beta chains presented below share a single source sample, sequenced in a study of PD-1 blockade in classical Hodgkin lymphoma. Using immunoSEQ multiplex PCR, the repertoire was profiled, and TCRdb retains in-frame clones only, with some absent. The repertoire includes almost 100,000 clones, over 85% of them detected once, and less than 3.5% sits in the top ten. Every patient experienced relapse after autologous stem cell transplantation, and brentuximab vedotin exposure varied. This material consisted of peripheral blood mononuclear cells (PBMCs), taken at baseline. The receptor set was obtained from a human donor with classical Hodgkin lymphoma.

This chain joins TRBV7-9 and TRBJ2-2, with TRBD1 as a possible D gene (6 bases). This CDR3 has 15 amino acids. In germline, CDR1 is SEHNR, CDR2 FQNEAQ (reference sequence). V lost 1 base and J 4 bases, leaving 10 bases between the germline ends. The CDR3 nucleotides are TGTGCCAGCAGCTTAGAACAGGGACCCACCGGGGAGCTGTTTTTT. Amino acids: CASSLEQGPTGELFF. Based on the CDR3 plus reference TRBV7-9 and TRBJ2-2, the full variable domain is DTGVSQNPRHKITKRGQNVTFRCDPISEHNRLYWYRQTLGQGPEFLTYFQNEAQLEKSRLLSDRFSAERPKGSFSTLEIQRTEQGDSAMYLCASSLEQGPTGELFFGEGSRLTVL.

This sequence joins TRBV14 and TRBJ1-3, with TRBD1 as a possible D gene (5 bases). V gave up 3 bases and J gave up 6 bases, with 9 bases separating them. This CDR3 has 13 residues. The germline CDR1 and CDR2 sequences are SGHDN and FVKESK. CDR3 bases: TGTGCCAGCAGCCAGGGACCCTCAAACACCATATATTTT. Protein product: CASSQGPSNTIYF.

The chain has TRBV27 and TRBJ2-7, with TRBD1 as a possible D gene (6 bases). Trimming removed 5 bases from V and 4 bases from J, with 21 bases in between. The V gene's germline CDR1 is MNHEY and CDR2 SMNVEV (reference sequence). The CDR3 sequence is 16 residues long. DNA of the CDR3: TGTGCCAGCAGTCCTTACGGACAGTCTCTTCAATACGAGCAGTACTTC. This codes for CASSPYGQSLQYEQYF.

The chain couples TRBV27 to TRBJ1-5; maybe TRBD1 (5 bases). The V and J ends lost 1 base and 0 bases respectively, with 13 bases between them. CDR1 is MNHEY, CDR2 SMNVEV, per germline (reference sequence). The CDR3 totals 17 residues. The CDR3 loop is CASSLFSGGDSNQPQHF. The CDR3 DNA is TGTGCCAGCAGTTTATTCTCTGGGGGGGATAGCAATCAGCCCCAGCATTTT.

V usage is TRBV27 and J usage is TRBJ2-7; D gene ambiguous. Between the trimmed V and J ends, which lost 0 bases and 6 bases, there was a span of 12 bases. Germline-derived CDR1 and CDR2 are MNHEY and SMNVEV (reference sequence). The CDR3 contains 14 residues. The CDR3 nucleotides are TGTGCCAGCAGTTTATCTCTATATGGCTCCGAGCAGTACTTC. Translation: CASSLSLYGSEQYF.

This clone was counted only a few times. The chain uses TRBV2 and TRBJ1-4; possibly TRBD1 for D (5 bases). This CDR3 comprises 13 residues. Germline loops: CDR1 SNHLY, CDR2 FYNNEI. V was cut by 9 bases and J by 5 bases, with 13 bases left in between. CDR3 coding DNA: TGTGCCAGAAGGGACTTGGGAAATGAAAAACTGTTTTTT. Encoded protein: CARRDLGNEKLFF.

V gene TRBV9 combines with J gene TRBJ2-3, with TRBD1 identical over 9 bases. The CDR3 extends over 15 amino acids. Germline loops: CDR1 SGDLS, CDR2 YYNGEE. V was clipped by 3 bases and J by 2 bases; unmatched bases: 4. The CDR3 here is CASSGGQGYTDTQYF. Here the CDR3 DNA reads TGTGCCAGCAGCGGGGGACAGGGTTACACAGATACGCAGTATTTT.

The chain has TRBV2 and TRBJ2-5, with TRBD1 identical over 8 bases. CDR3 size: 15 residues. Germline V CDR1 and CDR2: SNHLY, FYNNEI. Losses at the gene ends were 1 base for V and 5 bases for J; bases not matched to a gene: 6. The CDR3 loop reads CASSEGTGRRETQYF. As DNA, the CDR3 is TGTGCCAGCAGTGAAGGGACAGGGCGGCGGGAGACCCAGTACTTC. Using reference TRBV2 and TRBJ2-5 for the parts outside the CDR3, the full variable domain is EPEVTQTPSHQVTQMGQEVILRCVPISNHLYFYWYRQILGQKVEFLVSFYNNEISEKSEIFDDQFSVERPDGSNFTLKIRSTKLEDSAMYFCASSEGTGRRETQYFGPGTRLLVL.

The chain recombines TRBV15 with TRBJ2-7; D is possibly TRBD1 (6 bases). The CDR3 has 15 amino acids. Deletions cut 2 bases from V and 2 bases from J, with 13 bases between. Germline-derived CDR1 and CDR2 are LNHNV and YYDKDF (reference sequence). CDR3 region: CATSRPGQSTYEQYF. CDR3 bases: TGTGCCACCAGCAGACCCGGACAGAGCACCTACGAGCAGTACTTC.

The chain is built from TRBV6-5 and TRBJ1-3; TRBD1 might be the D (5 bases). Trimming left V 6 bases short and J 0 bases short, with 12 bases between. Germline CDR1 MNHEY, CDR2 SVGAGI. CDR3 length equals 15 residues. Written as DNA, the CDR3 is TGTGCCAGCAGGGACCAGGGCCGCTCTGGAAACACCATATATTTT. Translating gives CASRDQGRSGNTIYF.

The genes are TRBV28 and TRBJ2-2, with TRBD1 matching over 11 bases. Trimming took 4 bases from V and 4 from J; bases not matched to a gene: 11. The CDR3 is 18 residues long. The V gene's germline CDR1 is MDHEN and CDR2 SYDVKM. The CDR3: CASSYPLRTGGGTGELFF. The CDR3 DNA follows: TGTGCCAGCAGTTACCCCCTCCGGACAGGGGGCGGCACCGGGGAGCTGTTTTTT.

The V gene is TRBV18, the J gene TRBJ2-1, with D possibly being TRBD1 or TRBD2 (5 bases each). Deletions cut 5 bases from V and 4 bases from J, with 15 bases between. Germline V gene data show CDR1 as KGHSH and CDR2 as LQKENI. This CDR3 comprises 15 residues. CDR3 loop: CASSRSRGGYNEQFF. The CDR3 nucleotides are TGTGCCAGCTCAAGAAGCCGGGGCGGGTACAATGAGCAGTTCTTC.

The V call is TRBV4-2, the J call TRBJ2-3; TRBD2 matches at 9 bases. Trimming took 0 bases from V and 5 from J; bases not matched to a gene: 15. Germline values: CDR1 LGHNA, CDR2 YNFKEQ. This CDR3 is 19 amino acids long. CDR3 sequence (DNA): TGTGCCAGCAGCCAAGATCCCGGGGCGGGAGGGCCGTTTGGAGATACGCAGTATTTT. It translates to CASSQDPGAGGPFGDTQYF.